Listed here are 21 T cell receptor beta chains from one sample, sequenced in a study of beta chain features in type 1 diabetes. Study results and caveats: Significant though moderate, a shortening of TCRB CDR3s appeared in all four CD4+ subsets of Type 1 diabetes patients.

What these receptors recognize is not known. Sequencing targeted expressed TCRB transcripts, as all isolated RNA had been reverse transcribed. Profiling relied on immunoSEQ multiplex PCR, and the TCRdb table lists in-frame clones only, not all of them. This table holds 300,000 to 400,000 clones, about a tenth found once. The sequenced sample consisted of central memory CD4+ T cells from blood. These receptors were collected from a man aged 30 to 45 with type 1 diabetes.

This clone was recorded a few times. The CDR3 is CASSVQGRGTEAFF. The CDR3 nucleotides are TGTGCCAGCAGCGTACAGGGGAGGGGCACTGAAGCTTTCTTT. V and J are TRBV9 and TRBJ1-1; a weak D match, TRBD1 (6 bases). The V gene's germline CDR1 is SGDLS and CDR2 YYNGEE. The CDR3 is 14 residues long. The V and J ends lost 1 base and 4 bases respectively, with 11 bases between them.

The chain combines TRBV19 with TRBJ1-2, with D perhaps matching TRBD1 (6 bases). Germline loops: CDR1 LNHDA, CDR2 SQIVND (reference sequence). The ends were cut back, 4 bases at V and 6 bases at J, with 21 bases in the middle. The CDR3 loop spans 16 amino acids. The CDR3 region is CASSTNGNRVVDGYTF. DNA for the CDR3: TGTGCCAGTAGTACCAATGGGAACAGGGTGGTTGATGGCTACACCTTC.

This clone was found many times. V is TRBV11-2 and J is TRBJ2-3; TRBD2 matches 9 bases. The CDR3 length is 13 residues. After removal of 5 bases from V and 5 bases from J, the junction contained 2 bases not matched to a gene. Germline V CDR1 and CDR2: SGHAT, FQNNGV. CDR3 protein: CASSGGGGDTQYF. The CDR3 DNA reads TGTGCCAGCAGCGGCGGGGGGGGAGATACGCAGTATTTT.

There are a few counts of this clone. The chain recombines TRBV11-2 with TRBJ2-3, with D possibly TRBD1 on 6 matching bases. The germline V gene has CDR1 SGHAT and CDR2 FQNNGV. V lost 3 bases, J lost 1 base, and 17 bases lay in between. This CDR3 region has 17 residues. The CDR3 here is CASSFRASGDGTDTQYF. For the CDR3, the DNA is TGTGCCAGCAGCTTTAGGGCTTCAGGGGATGGCACAGATACGCAGTATTTT.

The CDR3 loop is CASSPLDLAGGAFF. The CDR3, as DNA: TGTGCCAGTAGTCCCCTTGACCTCGCGGGGGGAGCTTTCTTT. This chain links TRBV19 with TRBJ1-1; D might be TRBD1 (5 bases). This CDR3 contains 14 residues. V was pared by 5 bases and J by 10 bases, with 20 bases between. CDR1 and CDR2 from the germline V gene are LNHDA and SQIVND (reference sequence).

This clone was detected a few times. This chain links TRBV13 with TRBJ2-1, with D tentatively TRBD2 (6 bases). Germline V gene data show CDR1 as PRHDT and CDR2 as FYEKMQ (reference sequence). The CDR3 loop spans 16 amino acids. V shed 4 bases and J shed 5 bases, with 18 bases lying between them. CDR3: CASSSLSGWGDNEQFF. As DNA, the CDR3 is TGTGCCAGCAGCTCCCTCAGCGGGTGGGGGGACAATGAGCAGTTCTTC.

This chain uses TRBV7-2 with TRBJ2-1, with 7 bases matching TRBD1. Germline values: CDR1 SGHTA, CDR2 FQGNSA. The CDR3 extends over 17 amino acids. V gave up 1 base and J gave up 6 bases; unmatched junction bases: 12. The CDR3: CASSLGTGVGTPNEQFF. CDR3 nucleotides: TGTGCCAGCAGCTTAGGAACAGGGGTAGGTACGCCCAATGAGCAGTTCTTC. Combining the CDR3 with reference TRBV7-2 and TRBJ2-1 gives the whole variable domain GAGVSQSPSNKVTEKGKDVELRCDPISGHTALYWYRQSLGQGLEFLIYFQGNSAPDKSGLPSDRFSAERTGGSVSTLTIQRTQQEDSAVYLCASSLGTGVGTPNEQFFGPGTRLTVL.

The sample holds many counts of this clone. The chain carries TRBV7-2 and TRBJ1-2; D is unclear. The CDR3 runs 15 residues. Germline loops: CDR1 SGHTA, CDR2 FQGNSA. Between the trimmed V and J ends, which lost 5 bases and 4 bases, there was a span of 17 bases. CDR3 DNA sequence: TGTGCCAGCAGCCCCGACGCGGCGTTTAGCTATGGCTACACCTTC. It yields the protein CASSPDAAFSYGYTF.

The V and J genes are TRBV28 and TRBJ2-1; 10 bases agree with TRBD2. The length of the CDR3 is 17 residues. Germline loops: CDR1 MDHEN, CDR2 SYDVKM. V trimming: 6 bases; J trimming: 10 bases; junction bases outside the gene matches: 18. CDR3 amino acids: CASSRPSGGVVGREQFF. DNA for the CDR3: TGTGCCAGCAGCCGCCCGAGCGGGGGGGTAGTGGGGCGCGAGCAGTTCTTC.

The V and J genes are TRBV7-2 and TRBJ1-5; no reliable D call. V gave up 3 bases and J gave up 4 bases, with 7 bases separating them. The CDR3 has 13 amino acids. Germline assignment: CDR1 SGHTA and CDR2 FQGNSA. The CDR3 DNA sequence: TGTGCCAGCAGCTTCGTCAGGAATCAGCCCCAGCATTTT. As protein: CASSFVRNQPQHF.

V and J are TRBV7-9 and TRBJ2-5; D call uncertain. The CDR3 length is 14 residues. Germline assignment: CDR1 SEHNR and CDR2 FQNEAQ (reference sequence). V was cut by 4 bases and J by 0 bases, with 9 bases left in between. This CDR3 reads CASSYKANQETQYF. The CDR3 DNA is TGTGCCAGCAGCTACAAGGCCAACCAAGAGACCCAGTACTTC.

This clone was counted only a few times. This chain connects TRBV5-1 to TRBJ2-3; unclear D gene. This CDR3 region has 15 residues. Germline V gene data show CDR1 as SGHRS and CDR2 as YFSETQ. The ends were cut back, 0 bases at V and 0 bases at J, with 8 bases in the middle. The CDR3 loop reads CASSLGPGSTDTQYF. In DNA, the CDR3 is TGCGCCAGCAGCTTGGGCCCGGGTAGCACAGATACGCAGTATTTT.

CDR3 amino acids: CASRGAGNYNEQFF. Written as DNA, the CDR3 is TGTGCCAGCAGGGGAGCGGGGAACTACAATGAGCAGTTCTTC. The gene calls are TRBV28 and TRBJ2-1; TRBD2 matches 7 bases. Per germline, CDR1 MDHEN and CDR2 SYDVKM. CDR3 length: 14 amino acids. Trimming removed 6 bases from V and 3 bases from J; junction bases left unmatched: 5.

The CDR3 DNA sequence: TGTGCCAGCAGCTTGGATGGGGCTGGCTATAATGAAAAACTGTTTTTT. Its protein is CASSLDGAGYNEKLFF. The genes are TRBV5-4 and TRBJ1-4; D perhaps matches TRBD1 (5 bases). The length of the CDR3 is 16 residues. The V and J ends lost 0 bases and 4 bases respectively, with 13 bases between them. Per germline, CDR1 SGHNT and CDR2 YYREEE (reference sequence).

The chain employs TRBV4-3 and TRBJ2-7, with a tentative D call TRBD2 (6 bases). V lost 4 bases, J lost 0 bases, and 13 bases lay in between. Germline V gene sequence: CDR1 LGHNA, CDR2 YSLEER. This CDR3 region has 15 residues. The DNA of the CDR3 is TGCGCCAGCAGCCGAGGGGACGGGAGCTCCTACGAGCAGTACTTC. Its translation is CASSRGDGSSYEQYF.

The chain employs TRBV4-3 and TRBJ2-3; 8 positions agree with TRBD2. The junction had 7 bases not matched to a gene; V was cut back by 1 base and J by 4 bases. The CDR3 contains 16 residues. From germline, CDR1 is LGHNA and CDR2 YSLEER. In nucleotides, the CDR3 is TGCGCCAGCAGCCAAGGCCGGGGGGGGAGGGCAGATACGCAGTATTTT. Its translation is CASSQGRGGRADTQYF.

The chain carries TRBV10-3 and TRBJ1-2; 9 bases line up with TRBD1. Trimming at V came to 5 bases and at J to 9 bases, leaving 7 bases not matched to a gene. CDR1 and CDR2 from the germline V gene are ENHRY and SYGVKD. The CDR3 consists of 13 residues. The CDR3 spells CAISRDREYRYTF. In DNA, the CDR3 is TGTGCCATCAGTAGGGACAGGGAATATCGCTACACCTTC.

In its sample, this clone was seen a few times. This sequence joins TRBV18 and TRBJ1-1; D is possibly TRBD1 (6 bases). Germline assignment: CDR1 KGHSH and CDR2 LQKENI. The CDR3 runs 15 residues. V lost 2 bases, J lost 12 bases, and 22 bases lay in between. DNA of the CDR3: TGTGCCAGCTCACCAGGGGGTTACAGGGAAGAGGAAACTTTCTTT. This encodes CASSPGGYREEETFF.

Of note for this clone: Given a much more abundant clone one base away, this may be a read error. The chain uses TRBV7-9 and TRBJ2-3; D call uncertain. V lost 5 bases to trimming and J lost 1 base, with 7 bases between them. The germline gives CDR1 SEHNR, CDR2 FQNEAQ (reference sequence). This CDR3 comprises 13 residues. Here the CDR3 reads CASSQARTDTQYF. For the CDR3, the DNA is TGTGCCAGCAGCCAAGCCCGCACAGATACGCAGTATTTT. The variable domain in full, completed from reference TRBV7-9 and TRBJ2-3, reads DTGVSQNPRHKITKRGQNVTFRCDPISEHNRLYWYRQTLGQGPEFLTYFQNEAQLEKSRLLSDRFSAERPKGSFSTLEIQRTEQGDSAMYLCASSQARTDTQYFGPGTRLTVL.

This clone occurred a few times. The chain links TRBV5-1 to TRBJ1-4, with 8 bases identical to TRBD1. The CDR3 covers 16 residues. With 1 base clipped from V and 3 bases from J, the junction kept 5 bases outside the gene matches. Germline CDR1 reads SGHRS; CDR2 reads YFSETQ. The CDR3 protein is CASSLPGGLANEKLFF. In nucleotides, the CDR3 is TGCGCCAGCAGCTTGCCAGGGGGCTTAGCTAATGAAAAACTGTTTTTT.

For the CDR3, the DNA is TGTGCCAGCAGCTTAGCTGGACAGGGAACTTCACCCCTCCACTTT. Amino acids: CASSLAGQGTSPLHF. This chain joins TRBV7-2 and TRBJ1-6, with TRBD1 matching over 8 bases. Germline V gene lookup returns CDR1 SGHTA and CDR2 FQGNSA. V lost 0 bases to trimming and J lost 9 bases; unmatched junction nucleotides: 4. CDR3 length equals 15 residues.